A single sample gave rise to the 20 T cell receptor beta chains below, sequenced in a study of T cell changes during pregnancy in multiple sclerosis. Produced via immunoSEQ multiplex PCR; TCRdb's table is partial and in-frame only. The table has roughly 42,000 clones, around nine tenths seen once. The sample consisted of CD4+ T cells from peripheral blood mononuclear cells, taken in the first trimester of pregnancy. The source of these receptors is a female donor with multiple sclerosis, enrolled in a pregnancy study.

This rearrangement joins TRBV6-5 to TRBJ2-3; maybe TRBD2 (7 bases). Germline V lookup: CDR1 MNHEY, CDR2 SVGAGI. The CDR3 runs 14 residues. With 7 bases removed from V and 4 bases from J, the gap between germline ends came to 15 bases. The CDR3 coding sequence is TGTGCCAGCAATGGGGGGGCGCTAGCAGATACGCAGTATTTT. It is translated as CASNGGALADTQYF.

The CDR3 protein is CASSQDSSGRAYNEQFF. CDR3 sequence (DNA): TGCGCCAGCAGCCAAGATAGTAGCGGGAGGGCCTACAATGAGCAGTTCTTC. This rearrangement joins TRBV4-3 to TRBJ2-1; 11 bases map to TRBD2. CDR1 and CDR2 (germline): LGHNA, YSLEER. The CDR3 has 17 amino acids. The V gene end was trimmed by 0 bases and the J gene end by 2 bases; junction bases not matched to a gene: 3.

The rearrangement joins TRBV7-2 to TRBJ1-2; 7 bases are a match to TRBD1. The CDR3 extends over 13 amino acids. V shed 4 bases, J shed 4 bases, and the junction held 3 bases outside the gene matches. Per germline, CDR1 SGHTA and CDR2 FQGNSA. The CDR3 is CASSSTGAYGYTF. CDR3 nucleotides: TGTGCCAGCAGCTCCACAGGGGCCTATGGCTACACCTTC.

The chain joins TRBV19 to TRBJ2-7; 9 bases align to TRBD1. There are 14 residues in the CDR3. With 4 bases clipped from V and 6 bases from J, the junction kept 7 bases outside the gene matches. The germline V gene encodes CDR1 LNHDA and CDR2 SQIVND (reference sequence). The CDR3 is CASSRSSTGGEQYF. CDR3 in DNA: TGTGCCAGTAGTAGGTCCTCGACAGGGGGCGAGCAGTACTTC.

The CDR3 here is CAWSRRQGNQPQHF. Here the CDR3 DNA reads TGTGCCTGGAGTCGACGGCAGGGCAATCAGCCCCAGCATTTT. The chain employs TRBV30 and TRBJ1-5, with D unresolved. The CDR3 is 14 residues long. The V end was cut by 2 bases, the J end by 2 bases, with 10 bases between. In germline, CDR1 is GTSNPN, CDR2 SVGIG (reference sequence).

The rearrangement joins TRBV7-2 to TRBJ2-7; TRBD2 matches 11 bases. The CDR3 length is 15 residues. Germline assignment: CDR1 SGHTA and CDR2 FQGNSA. The V and J ends lost 2 bases and 3 bases, in that order; junction bases with no gene match: 3. The CDR3 DNA sequence: TGTGCCAGCAGCTTAACTAGCGGGAGCCACTACGAGCAGTACTTC. It is translated as CASSLTSGSHYEQYF. The full variable domain, its missing parts supplied by reference TRBV7-2 and TRBJ2-7, is GAGVSQSPSNKVTEKGKDVELRCDPISGHTALYWYRQSLGQGLEFLIYFQGNSAPDKSGLPSDRFSAERTGGSVSTLTIQRTQQEDSAVYLCASSLTSGSHYEQYFGPGTRLTVT.

The chain carries TRBV5-1 and TRBJ2-3, with 8 bases identical to TRBD1. Trimming took 7 bases from V and 3 from J; bases not matched to a gene: 7. CDR1 is SGHRS and CDR2 is YFSETQ in the germline V gene. The CDR3 length is 14 residues. The chain's CDR3 is CASGQGALTDTQYF. CDR3 bases: TGCGCCAGCGGTCAGGGGGCTCTAACAGATACGCAGTATTTT.

The chain joins TRBV4-2 to TRBJ2-7; 8 bases are a match to TRBD2. The germline V gene has CDR1 LGHNA and CDR2 YNFKEQ. The CDR3 runs to 14 residues. The ends lost 0 bases at V and 5 bases at J; junction bases unmatched: 3. CDR3 nucleotide sequence: TGTGCCAGCAGCCAAGATCAAGCGGGAGACGAGCAGTACTTC. Amino acid sequence: CASSQDQAGDEQYF.

The chain employs TRBV30 and TRBJ1-5; 11 positions agree with TRBD1. CDR3 length: 15 residues. Germline trimming cut 2 bases from V and 1 base from J; bases unmatched to any gene: 1. Looked up from germline, CDR1 is GTSNPN and CDR2 is SVGIG (reference sequence). The CDR3 loop is CAWSRDRGSNQPQHF. CDR3 sequence (DNA): TGTGCCTGGAGTAGGGACAGGGGGAGCAATCAGCCCCAGCATTTT.

J is TRBJ2-2 and V is TRBV6-1, with 8 bases matching TRBD1. After removal of 8 bases from V and 1 base from J, the junction contained 3 bases not matched to a gene. CDR1 and CDR2 from the germline V gene are MNHNS and SASEGT. The CDR3 runs 14 residues. CDR3 residues: CASLGQVNTGELFF. DNA of the CDR3: TGTGCCAGCCTGGGACAGGTGAACACCGGGGAGCTGTTTTTT.

V is TRBV11-2 and J is TRBJ1-2; D remains ambiguous. V dropped 0 bases and J dropped 1 base, with 3 bases sitting between them. The CDR3 runs 13 residues. Per germline, CDR1 SGHAT and CDR2 FQNNGV. CDR3 in amino acids: CASSLDYNYGYTF. Here the CDR3 DNA reads TGTGCCAGCAGCTTAGACTATAACTATGGCTACACCTTC.

A single count supports this clone. CDR3: CASSSQGASAEAFF. The CDR3 bases are TGTGCCAGCAGCTCACAGGGAGCGTCGGCTGAAGCTTTCTTT. The chain links TRBV11-2 to TRBJ1-1; perhaps TRBD1 as D (6 bases). This CDR3 is 14 amino acids long. Germline-derived CDR1 and CDR2 are SGHAT and FQNNGV. V lost 4 bases, J lost 6 bases, and 15 bases lay in between.

The chain carries TRBV5-5 and TRBJ2-5, with D possibly being TRBD2 (5 bases). The V gene lost 4 bases and the J gene lost 7 bases, with 17 bases spanning the gap. The V gene's germline CDR1 is SGHKS and CDR2 YYEKEE (reference sequence). This CDR3 has 14 amino acids. The DNA of the CDR3 is TGTGCCAGCAGCCTGTCTGAGTTCGGAGGGACCCAGTACTTC. Its translation: CASSLSEFGGTQYF.

Only one count was recorded for this clone. This sequence joins TRBV5-6 and TRBJ1-5; a weak D match, TRBD1 (5 bases). The germline V gene encodes CDR1 SGHDT and CDR2 YYEEEE. This CDR3 spans 16 amino acids. V was cut by 5 bases and J by 0 bases, with 15 bases left in between. CDR3 amino acids: CASRYDPDSSNQPQHF. The CDR3, as DNA: TGTGCCAGCAGATATGACCCCGACAGTAGCAATCAGCCCCAGCATTTT.

This rearrangement joins TRBV4-2 to TRBJ1-1; unclear D gene. Looked up from germline, CDR1 is LGHNA and CDR2 is YNFKEQ. V was cut by 0 bases and J by 7 bases, with 6 bases left in between. The CDR3 is 12 residues long. The CDR3 protein is CASSQDTGEAFF. CDR3 coding DNA: TGTGCCAGCAGCCAAGATACCGGTGAAGCTTTCTTT.

The J gene is TRBJ2-3, the V gene TRBV2; a possible D gene is TRBD2 (5 bases). Trimming cost V 3 bases and J 2 bases, with 12 bases left between them. This CDR3 is built from 15 residues. Germline assignment: CDR1 SNHLY and CDR2 FYNNEI. CDR3 residues: CASSDPGLATDTQYF. CDR3 in DNA: TGTGCCAGCAGTGACCCCGGACTGGCCACAGATACGCAGTATTTT.

The chain recombines TRBV4-1 with TRBJ2-7; TRBD2 matches at 9 bases. Germline lookup yields CDR1 MGHRA and CDR2 YSYEKL. There are 14 residues in the CDR3. J was trimmed by 5 bases and V by 4 bases; bases with no gene match: 6. The CDR3 region has the DNA TGCGCCAGCAGCCCGGGACTAGCTCCCGACGAGCAGTACTTC. The encoded protein is CASSPGLAPDEQYF.

The chain joins TRBV11-2 to TRBJ2-5; tentatively, D is TRBD1 (6 bases). Germline loops: CDR1 SGHAT, CDR2 FQNNGV. Trimming stripped 2 bases from V and 1 base from J, with 14 bases between. The CDR3 runs to 16 residues. CDR3 in DNA: TGTGCCAGCAGCTTAAGCTGGGACACCTTCCAAGAGACCCAGTACTTC. The encoded protein is CASSLSWDTFQETQYF.

The rearrangement uses TRBV5-1 and TRBJ2-7; TRBD1 matches 10 bases. This CDR3 region has 15 residues. V lost 2 bases, J lost 7 bases, and 9 bases stayed unmatched. Germline V gene lookup returns CDR1 SGHRS and CDR2 YFSETQ. The DNA for the CDR3 is TGCGCCAGCAGCTTAGGACAGGGGGAATGGCGGGAGCAGTACTTC. It specifies CASSLGQGEWREQYF. The whole variable domain, filled in from reference TRBV5-1 and TRBJ2-7, reads KAGVTQTPRYLIKTRGQQVTLSCSPISGHRSVSWYQQTPGQGLQFLFEYFSETQRNKGNFPGRFSGRQFSNSRSEMNVSTLELGDSALYLCASSLGQGEWREQYFGPGTRLTVT.

The genes are TRBV9 and TRBJ2-5, with 7 nucleotides matching TRBD2. The CDR3 contains 13 residues. Germline CDR1 is SGDLS and CDR2 is YYNGEE. V lost 4 bases, J lost 10 bases, and 10 bases stayed unmatched. CDR3 nucleotide sequence: TGTGCCAGCAGCCCTCTTGGGGGGGGAGACCAGTACTTC. The encoded protein is CASSPLGGGDQYF.